Sequencing of this T cell receptor (beta chain) was carried out in a study of blood T cell repertoires in COVID-19. Study in general: The analysed material was cDNA or gDNA that came from T cells, B-cell-depleted T cells, or PBMCs.

Original handling: Counts of nucleated cells, estimated from reference gene primer amplification, were obtained. The data were produced by immunoSEQ multiplex PCR, yet TCRdb's version contains in-frame clones alone and is incomplete. The V and J calls and the clone size are those of that table, but D and trimming were determined from the DNA. Seen here are approximately 140,000 clones, approximately 90% observed once, and the top ten hold more than 2%. Patients of the Seattle cohort, enrolled during active infection, were followed longitudinally. CDR3 length: 17 residues. V shed 0 bases and J shed 4 bases, with 16 bases lying between them. Germline V CDR1 and CDR2: ENHRY, SYGVKD.

The sequenced sample was peripheral blood. The origin of this receptor is a human donor with COVID-19, enrolled during active disease. The donor label of this sample is uncertain. This sequence joins TRBV10-3 and TRBJ1-3; D may be TRBD1 (5 bases). CDR3 in amino acids: CAISESMGQGVGNTIYF. CDR3 sequence (DNA): TGTGCCATCAGTGAGTCGATGGGCCAGGGCGTAGGAAACACCATATATTTT.